A single sample is the source of the 18 T cell receptor beta chains below, sequenced in a study of CD8 T cells in ankylosing spondylitis. Regarding the study as a whole: It appeared that ankylosing spondylitis blood was characterized by a TCR beta motif of several highly homologous variants.

Each CDR3 protein gets one entry after TCRdb re-called the 5' RACE reads with MiXCR. This sample has 750,000 to 850,000 distinct CDR3 sequences, with 10% to 15% found just once. These receptors are not linked to any known antigen. Input material: blood, either unsorted or a sorted T cell fraction (not recorded which). These TCRs come from a male donor with ankylosing spondylitis.

In this sample, this clonotype turned up many times. The chain carries TRBV4-3 and TRBJ2-3, with no clear D. The V and J ends lost 0 bases and 6 bases respectively, with 7 bases between them. Germline CDR1 reads LGHNA; CDR2 reads YSLEER. The CDR3 length is 13 residues. The CDR3 DNA follows: TGCGCCAGCAGCCAAGAATGGGCCGATACGCAGTATTTT. Protein sequence: CASSQEWADTQYF.

CDR3 protein: CASRKERATNEKLFF. For the CDR3, the DNA is TGTGCCAGCAGAAAAGAGCGGGCGACTAATGAAAAACTGTTTTTT. This rearrangement joins TRBV6-2 or TRBV6-3 to TRBJ1-4, with D unresolved. Germline V lookup: CDR1 MNHEY, CDR2 SVGEGT. The CDR3 runs 15 residues. V was shortened by 6 bases and J by 2 bases, with 13 bases between the two germline ends.

This clonotype was counted ten times or more. The J gene is TRBJ2-2, the V gene TRBV6-2 or TRBV6-3, with D possibly matching TRBD1 (6 bases). The CDR3 length is 14 residues. Trimming took 8 bases from V and 1 from J, leaving 11 bases between them. Germline CDR1 is MNHEY and CDR2 is SVGEGT. The CDR3: CASRKGENTGELFF. The CDR3 DNA reads as TGTGCCAGCCGAAAGGGGGAGAACACCGGGGAGCTGTTTTTT.

This clonotype was seen many times. The gene calls are TRBV5-1 and TRBJ2-2; TRBD2 agrees at 7 bases. J was trimmed by 4 bases and V by 6 bases; bases with no gene match: 6. Germline V lookup: CDR1 SGHRS, CDR2 YFSETQ. CDR3 length: 14 residues. This chain's CDR3 is CASKERGSTGELFF. CDR3 DNA sequence: TGCGCCAGCAAGGAGCGGGGTTCCACCGGGGAGCTGTTTTTT. Variable domain in full (rest from reference TRBV5-1 and TRBJ2-2): KAGVTQTPRYLIKTRGQQVTLSCSPISGHRSVSWYQQTPGQGLQFLFEYFSETQRNKGNFPGRFSGRQFSNSRSEMNVSTLELGDSALYLCASKERGSTGELFFGEGSRLTVL.

The gene calls are TRBV5-1 and TRBJ1-1, with TRBD1 identical over 7 bases. The J segment lost 3 bases and the V segment lost 6 bases, leaving 8 bases of the junction unmatched. This CDR3 has 14 residues. The V gene's germline CDR1 is SGHRS and CDR2 YFSETQ. The CDR3 loop is CASTQTGSDTEAFF. CDR3 nucleotide sequence: TGCGCCAGCACCCAGACAGGGTCGGACACTGAAGCTTTCTTT.

The sample holds a few counts of this clonotype. The V and J genes are TRBV7-2 and TRBJ2-7; maybe TRBD1 (5 bases). V gave up 5 bases and J gave up 8 bases, with 10 bases separating them. The CDR3 is 11 residues long. The germline CDR1 and CDR2 sequences are SGHTA and FQGNSA. CDR3 DNA: TGTGCCAGCAGCCCCTCGGACAAGCAGTACTTC. Translated: CASSPSDKQYF.

The rearrangement uses TRBV20-1 and TRBJ2-3, with 10 bases aligning to TRBD2. Trimming removed 0 bases from V and 4 bases from J; junction bases left unmatched: 4. The CDR3 runs to 15 residues. The germline CDR1 and CDR2 sequences are DFQATT and SNEGSKA (reference sequence). The CDR3 loop is CSARDALAGADTQYF. The CDR3 region has the DNA TGCAGTGCTAGAGATGCGCTAGCGGGAGCAGATACGCAGTATTTT.

The chain carries TRBV27 and TRBJ2-3; no clear D gene. Germline assignment: CDR1 MNHEY and CDR2 SMNVEV (reference sequence). Trimming took 7 bases from V and 5 from J, leaving 7 bases between them. The CDR3 runs 11 residues. The CDR3 loop is CASNTGDTQYF. In DNA form, the CDR3 reads TGTGCCAGCAACACTGGAGATACGCAGTATTTT.

This clonotype was observed a handful of times. In DNA form, the CDR3 reads TGTGCCAGCAGCCACAGGGGTAACTACGAGCAGTACTTC. Amino acid sequence: CASSHRGNYEQYF. The rearrangement links TRBV4-2 to TRBJ2-7, with D possibly matching TRBD1 (6 bases). Looked up from germline, CDR1 is LGHNA and CDR2 is YNFKEQ. V lost 3 bases to trimming and J lost 3 bases, with 9 bases between them. This CDR3 is built from 13 residues.

This chain's CDR3 is CASSFLFGNEQFF. CDR3 bases: TGTGCCAGCAGTTTTCTATTTGGGAATGAGCAGTTCTTC. The rearrangement joins TRBV12-3 or TRBV12-4 to TRBJ2-1; D not resolved. V lost 3 bases and J lost 7, with 10 bases in between. The CDR3 is 13 residues long.

This clonotype was seen a few times. The rearrangement uses TRBV5-6 and TRBJ2-7; a weak D match, TRBD2 (5 bases). Per germline, CDR1 SGHDT and CDR2 YYEEEE. The CDR3 length is 15 residues. Deletions cut 0 bases from V and 7 bases from J, with 17 bases between. The CDR3, as DNA: TGTGCCAGCAGCTTGGCGACAAGCAGGACGGGAGAGCAGTACTTC. Translated: CASSLATSRTGEQYF.

The V gene is TRBV5-1, the J gene TRBJ1-1; 9 nucleotides line up with TRBD1. CDR1 SGHRS and CDR2 YFSETQ come from the germline V gene. With V trimmed by 3 bases and J by 5 bases, 5 bases remained unmatched. The CDR3 is 14 residues long. The DNA of the CDR3 is TGCGCCAGCAGCTCCTCGGACAGGGGAACTGAAGCTTTCTTT. It translates to CASSSSDRGTEAFF.

This clonotype was counted between two and nine times. This chain links TRBV6-1 with TRBJ1-2; tentatively, D is TRBD1 (5 bases). The CDR3 loop spans 13 amino acids. Trimming shortened V by 8 bases and J by 3 bases, and 13 bases separated the two germline ends. The germline V gene has CDR1 MNHNS and CDR2 SASEGT. Written as DNA, the CDR3 is TGTGCCAGCCGAGGGGAATGGGACTATGGCTACACCTTC. This gives the protein CASRGEWDYGYTF.

In this sample, this clonotype turned up a few times. V is TRBV6-5 and J is TRBJ1-2; 9 bases agree with TRBD1. The CDR3 sequence is 14 residues long. The V gene end was trimmed by 2 bases and the J gene end by 8 bases; junction bases not matched to a gene: 6. CDR1 MNHEY and CDR2 SVGAGI come from the germline V gene. DNA for the CDR3: TGTGCCAGCAGTTACCCGGACAGGGGCGGGGGCTACACCTTC. This sequence encodes CASSYPDRGGGYTF.

The rearrangement joins TRBV6-5 to TRBJ2-7, with D unresolved. Deletions cut 2 bases from V and 0 bases from J, with 11 bases between. Germline V CDR1 and CDR2: MNHEY, SVGAGI. CDR3 length equals 15 residues. In nucleotides, the CDR3 is TGTGCCAGCAGTTACCCGCCGGCTTCCTCCTACGAGCAGTACTTC. It translates to CASSYPPASSYEQYF.

Ten or more counts support this clonotype. V usage is TRBV5-1 and J usage is TRBJ2-7; D may be TRBD1 (6 bases). This CDR3 is 13 amino acids long. The germline gives CDR1 SGHRS, CDR2 YFSETQ. V lost 4 bases, J lost 3 bases, and 11 bases lay in between. Here the CDR3 DNA reads TGCGCCAGCAGCAAGGACAGAAGCTACGAGCAGTACTTC. This encodes CASSKDRSYEQYF.

The chain carries TRBV6-1 and TRBJ2-7, with D tentatively TRBD2 (6 bases). CDR1 MNHNS and CDR2 SASEGT come from the germline V gene. Trimming cost V 7 bases and J 4 bases, with 14 bases left between them. CDR3 length equals 13 residues. This CDR3 is CASTRDLRYEQYF. The CDR3 DNA sequence: TGTGCCAGCACAAGGGACTTGAGATACGAGCAGTACTTC.

In its sample, this clonotype was seen a few times. The chain has TRBV7-2 and TRBJ1-4; D perhaps matches TRBD1 (5 bases). The length of the CDR3 is 16 residues. Trimming removed 2 bases at V and 12 bases at J, with 22 bases between. The germline gives CDR1 SGHTA, CDR2 FQGNSA. DNA for the CDR3: TGTGCCAGCAGCTTAAACGTTGACAGCGGAAGGCCGCAACTGTTTTTT. It is translated as CASSLNVDSGRPQLFF.